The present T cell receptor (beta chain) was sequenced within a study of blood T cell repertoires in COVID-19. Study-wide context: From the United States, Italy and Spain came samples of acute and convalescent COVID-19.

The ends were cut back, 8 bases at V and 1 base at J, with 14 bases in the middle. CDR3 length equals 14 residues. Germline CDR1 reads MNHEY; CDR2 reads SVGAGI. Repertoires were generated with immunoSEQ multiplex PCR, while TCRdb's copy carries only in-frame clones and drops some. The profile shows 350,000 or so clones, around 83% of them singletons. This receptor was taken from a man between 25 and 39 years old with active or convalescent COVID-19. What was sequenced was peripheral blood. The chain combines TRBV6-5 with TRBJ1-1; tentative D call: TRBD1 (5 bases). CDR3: CASGRGPSNTEAFF. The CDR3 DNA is TGTGCCAGCGGGAGGGGACCGTCGAACACTGAAGCTTTCTTT.